Following are 27 T cell receptor beta chains from one sample sequenced in a study of blood T cells in healthy people across ages. Then a second PCR, running roughly 7 to 11 cycles, was carried out with a sample-barcoded 5' primer and a J-beta primer mix. TCRdb processed the 5' RACE reads anew with MiXCR; each CDR3 protein has one entry. The table includes about 1.1 million distinct CDR3 sequences, under 40% detected once. The sequenced sample consisted of blood. The receptors here all came from a man aged 18 to 30 in good health.

The chain uses TRBV20-1 and TRBJ2-3; D is unclear. CDR3 length: 14 residues. Trimming pared 0 bases from V and 4 bases from J, leaving 11 bases between. Per germline, CDR1 DFQATT and CDR2 SNEGSKA (reference sequence). CDR3: CSAREGGVADTQYF. The CDR3 nucleotides are TGCAGTGCTAGAGAAGGTGGGGTCGCAGATACGCAGTATTTT.

To note about this clonotype: A clone one base away is much larger, so this may be a read error. This sequence joins TRBV6-5 and TRBJ2-1; D gene uncertain. Germline V CDR1 and CDR2: MNHEY, SVGAGI. V was pared by 5 bases and J by 10 bases, with 15 bases between. The CDR3 consists of 13 residues. The CDR3 reads CASSPDGSYEQFF. CDR3 DNA: TGTGCCAGCAGTCCGGACGGGTCCTACGAGCAGTTCTTC.

The chain is built from TRBV2 and TRBJ2-1, with a weak D call TRBD1 (6 bases). Trimming pared 7 bases from V and 6 bases from J, leaving 13 bases between. The CDR3 runs to 13 residues. In germline, CDR1 is SNHLY, CDR2 FYNNEI. In nucleotides, the CDR3 is TGTGCCAGCACTCGGACAGCACCCAATGAGCAGTTCTTC. The encoded protein is CASTRTAPNEQFF. Supplemented by reference TRBV2 and TRBJ2-1, the full variable domain reads EPEVTQTPSHQVTQMGQEVILRCVPISNHLYFYWYRQILGQKVEFLVSFYNNEISEKSEIFDDQFSVERPDGSNFTLKIRSTKLEDSAMYFCASTRTAPNEQFFGPGTRLTVL.

This chain connects TRBV10-2 to TRBJ2-7, with a weak D call TRBD1 (5 bases). This CDR3 region has 13 residues. Per the germline V gene, CDR1 is WSHSY and CDR2 is SAAADI. The V end was cut by 7 bases, the J end by 6 bases, with 16 bases between. Here the CDR3 reads CASNGAQYGEQYF. The CDR3 region has the DNA TGCGCCAGCAATGGGGCCCAGTATGGCGAGCAGTACTTC.

This chain joins TRBV10-3 and TRBJ1-1; 7 bases match TRBD1. The CDR3 consists of 15 residues. Trimming at V came to 5 bases and at J to 3 bases, leaving 9 bases not matched to a gene. Germline lookup yields CDR1 ENHRY and CDR2 SYGVKD. CDR3 in amino acids: CAISPGTDQDTEAFF. CDR3 in DNA: TGTGCCATCAGTCCGGGGACAGACCAGGACACTGAAGCTTTCTTT.

The table lists this clonotype with a few counts. This chain joins TRBV7-2 and TRBJ2-7; 7 nucleotides match TRBD1. This CDR3 has 15 amino acids. Germline CDR1 SGHTA, CDR2 FQGNSA. V trimming: 5 bases; J trimming: 1 base; junction bases outside the gene matches: 8. Written as DNA, the CDR3 is TGTGCCAGCAGCGAGACAGGGTTCGGGTCCTACGAGCAGTACTTC. Protein: CASSETGFGSYEQYF.

The chain couples TRBV20-1 to TRBJ1-2; D is perhaps TRBD1 (5 bases). V lost 3 bases to trimming and J lost 5 bases, with 22 bases between them. CDR1 is DFQATT, CDR2 SNEGSKA, per germline (reference sequence). The CDR3 is made up of 16 amino acids. CDR3 residues: CSASTQQQGLGYGYTF. CDR3 in DNA: TGCAGTGCTAGTACACAGCAGCAGGGACTTGGTTATGGCTACACCTTC.

This clonotype was counted only a few times. The chain couples TRBV9 to TRBJ1-6; a possible D gene is TRBD1 (5 bases). The V gene lost 0 bases and the J gene lost 2 bases, with 9 bases spanning the gap. CDR3 length: 16 amino acids. CDR1 is SGDLS and CDR2 is YYNGEE in the germline V gene. CDR3: CASSVVGGAYNSPLHF. For the CDR3, the DNA is TGTGCCAGCAGCGTAGTCGGGGGAGCCTATAATTCACCCCTCCACTTT.

The V gene is TRBV6-2 or TRBV6-3, the J gene TRBJ1-5; D is unresolved. The V gene's germline CDR1 is MNHEY and CDR2 SVGEGT. The CDR3 loop spans 17 amino acids. V gave up 0 bases and J gave up 1 base, with 13 bases separating them. The CDR3 sequence is CASSYSNPGSSNQPQHF. The CDR3 DNA follows: TGTGCCAGCAGTTACTCGAATCCGGGATCCAGCAATCAGCCCCAGCATTTT.

The chain carries TRBV20-1 and TRBJ2-5; 7 nucleotides agree with TRBD2. CDR1 is DFQATT and CDR2 is SNEGSKA in the germline V gene (reference sequence). The CDR3 consists of 13 residues. Trimming cost V 7 bases and J 1 base; bases outside gene matches: 6. The CDR3 DNA is TGCAGTGTTACCGGGGGGTCCCAAGAGACCCAGTACTTC. This encodes CSVTGGSQETQYF.

This clonotype was seen more than once but under ten times. The rearrangement joins TRBV20-1 to TRBJ2-7; possible D gene TRBD1, 6 bases. Germline lookup yields CDR1 DFQATT and CDR2 SNEGSKA (reference sequence). V was pared by 4 bases and J by 0 bases, with 16 bases between. The CDR3 length is 15 residues. CDR3 region: CSAIQTGTNSYEQYF. As DNA, the CDR3 is TGCAGTGCTATCCAGACAGGTACAAACTCCTACGAGCAGTACTTC.

This clonotype was counted a few times. The chain carries TRBV29-1 and TRBJ1-4, with TRBD1 as a possible D gene (6 bases). V lost 7 bases to trimming and J lost 1 base, with 10 bases between them. There are 13 residues in the CDR3. Germline V gene data show CDR1 as SQVTM and CDR2 as ANQGSEA. The CDR3 region has the DNA TGCAGCGGATCACAGGGAACTAATGAAAAACTGTTTTTT. Amino acids: CSGSQGTNEKLFF.

This clonotype was seen a few times. The V and J genes are TRBV29-1 and TRBJ2-3; D may correspond to TRBD1 or TRBD2 (6 bases each). Germline V gene data show CDR1 as SQVTM and CDR2 as ANQGSEA. This CDR3 region has 15 residues. V lost 6 bases and J 2 bases, leaving 18 bases between the germline ends. The CDR3 sequence is CSVGVVGGLTDTQYF. In DNA, the CDR3 is TGCAGCGTGGGCGTTGTGGGGGGCCTCACAGATACGCAGTATTTT.

This clonotype was detected a few times. The chain joins TRBV20-1 to TRBJ2-7; 7 bases map to TRBD1. Germline V gives CDR1 DFQATT, CDR2 SNEGSKA (reference sequence). This CDR3 is built from 13 residues. The junction had 5 bases not matched to a gene; V was cut back by 4 bases and J by 2 bases. In DNA, the CDR3 is TGCAGTGCTATTCGACAGGGAGCCTACGAGCAGTACTTC. This sequence encodes CSAIRQGAYEQYF.

This chain joins TRBV28 and TRBJ2-5; 9 bases fit TRBD1. V lost 3 bases, J lost 5 bases, and 7 bases stayed unmatched. CDR1 and CDR2 (germline): MDHEN, SYDVKM. The CDR3 extends over 15 amino acids. Here the CDR3 DNA reads TGTGCCAGCAGTTTCCTACAGGGGGCGAAGGAGACCCAGTACTTC. It yields the protein CASSFLQGAKETQYF.

The chain links TRBV29-1 to TRBJ1-5; D unclear. The CDR3 contains 13 residues. The V end lost 4 bases, the J end lost 5 bases, and 12 bases lay between the germline ends. CDR1 is SQVTM and CDR2 is ANQGSEA in the germline V gene. As DNA, the CDR3 is TGCAGCGTTGCCGGCAGAAGGGATCAGCCCCAGCATTTT. This codes for CSVAGRRDQPQHF. The variable domain in full, completed from reference TRBV29-1 and TRBJ1-5, reads SAVISQKPSRDICQRGTSLTIQCQVDSQVTMMFWYRQQPGQSLTLIATANQGSEATYESGFVIDKFPISRPNLTFSTLTVSNMSPEDSSIYLCSVAGRRDQPQHFGDGTRLSIL.

Of note for this clonotype: One end of the junction varies from germline; a read error may be responsible. This sequence joins TRBV7-8 and TRBJ1-3; D gene ambiguous. Germline lookup yields CDR1 SGHVS and CDR2 FQNEAQ. The CDR3 consists of 13 residues. CDR3 in amino acids: CASSPISGNTVYF. CDR3 bases: TGTGCCAGCAGCCCTATCTCTGGAAACACCGTATATTTT.

The chain links TRBV4-3 to TRBJ2-3, with 7 positions matching TRBD2. With 4 bases clipped from V and 4 bases from J, the junction kept 8 bases outside the gene matches. Germline V gene sequence: CDR1 LGHNA, CDR2 YSLEER. The CDR3 length is 15 residues. The CDR3 DNA follows: TGCGCCAGCAGCCGCCAACGGGGGGAAGCAGATACGCAGTATTTT. This sequence encodes CASSRQRGEADTQYF.

This clonotype has just one count. The V and J genes are TRBV13 and TRBJ1-1; D is ambiguous. Germline CDR1 and CDR2: PRHDT and FYEKMQ (reference sequence). The CDR3 sequence is 12 residues long. V lost 5 bases and J 7 bases, leaving 11 bases between the germline ends. For the CDR3, the DNA is TGTGCCAGCAGCCGAGACCTACGTGAAGCTTTCTTT. Translation: CASSRDLREAFF.

For this clonotype: One end of the junction does not line up with germline, which may come from a read error. The gene calls are TRBV5-1 and TRBJ2-1, with TRBD1 as a possible D gene (7 bases). The CDR3 is 14 residues long. The V gene's germline CDR1 is SGHRS and CDR2 YFSETQ. The DNA for the CDR3 is TGCACCAGCAGCTTCCAGGGGGGAATCAATGAGCAGTTCTTC. The encoded protein is CTSSFQGGINEQFF.

V is TRBV7-9 and J is TRBJ2-2, with 8 positions matching TRBD1. The germline CDR1 and CDR2 sequences are SEHNR and FQNEAQ (reference sequence). CDR3 size: 14 residues. After removal of 4 bases from V and 7 bases from J, the junction contained 5 bases not matched to a gene. CDR3: CASSSRQGSGELFF. For the CDR3, the DNA is TGTGCCAGCAGCTCACGACAGGGGAGCGGGGAGCTGTTTTTT.

Only a few counts were recorded for this clonotype. V gene TRBV20-1 combines with J gene TRBJ2-5; 8 bases are shared with TRBD1. The germline V gene has CDR1 DFQATT and CDR2 SNEGSKA (reference sequence). J lost 7 bases, V lost 5 bases, and 6 bases had no gene match. The CDR3 loop spans 12 amino acids. The CDR3 sequence: CSAGRQGSTQYF. CDR3 bases: TGCAGTGCTGGGAGACAGGGGTCGACCCAGTACTTC.

V is TRBV4-1 and J is TRBJ2-3; maybe TRBD2 (6 bases). This CDR3 is 11 amino acids long. The germline V and J ends were trimmed by 3 bases and 9 bases, with 7 bases remaining between them. Looked up from germline, CDR1 is MGHRA and CDR2 is YSYEKL. The CDR3 reads CASSHSGTQYF. The CDR3 nucleotides read TGCGCCAGCAGCCACAGCGGGACGCAGTATTTT.

This clonotype occurred a few times. CDR3 residues: CASSPPYWTEAFF. The CDR3 DNA follows: TGTGCCAGCAGTCCCCCGTACTGGACTGAAGCTTTCTTT. The rearrangement uses TRBV12-3 or TRBV12-4 and TRBJ1-1, with D hard to call. This CDR3 has 13 residues. Trimming pared 5 bases from V and 5 bases from J, leaving 12 bases between.

This clonotype was found a few times. CDR3 protein: CASSVTGEEQPQHF. The DNA for the CDR3 is TGCGCCAGCAGCGTCACAGGGGAGGAGCAGCCCCAGCATTTT. The chain recombines TRBV5-1 with TRBJ1-5; 7 bases agree with TRBD1. The CDR3 is 14 residues long. Losses at the gene ends were 4 bases for V and 7 bases for J; bases not matched to a gene: 8. In germline, CDR1 is SGHRS, CDR2 YFSETQ.

This chain uses TRBV20-1 with TRBJ2-1, with 8 nucleotides matching TRBD2. V lost 3 bases, J lost 0 bases, and 16 bases stayed unmatched. The CDR3 runs to 19 residues. Germline CDR1 is DFQATT and CDR2 is SNEGSKA (reference sequence). The CDR3 loop reads CSASPWGSGVRSSYNEQFF. The CDR3 region has the DNA TGCAGTGCTAGTCCCTGGGGTAGCGGGGTTCGTAGCTCCTACAATGAGCAGTTCTTC.

The CDR3 protein is CADEDPTSNEQFF. The CDR3 bases are TGTGCCGATGAGGACCCCACGTCCAATGAGCAGTTCTTC. The genes are TRBV7-2 and TRBJ2-1, with D hard to call. Per germline, CDR1 SGHTA and CDR2 FQGNSA. Trimming left V 11 bases short and J 6 bases short, with 17 bases between. This CDR3 contains 13 residues.